Sequencing of this T cell receptor beta chain was carried out in a study of T cell repertoires in cytomegalovirus infection. This clonotype was seen ten or more times. Each CDR3 protein gets one entry after TCRdb re-called the reads with MiXCR. The profile shows around 330,000 distinct CDR3 sequences, about a sixth of them singletons. V shed 5 bases, J shed 9 bases, and the junction held 10 bases outside the gene matches. CDR3 length: 15 amino acids. Germline V gene sequence: CDR1 SGHTA, CDR2 FQGNSA. What was sequenced was PBMCs. This TCR came from a human donor in good health (CMV status not recorded). Some clones in this sample may be carry-over from other donors' samples. V usage is TRBV7-2 and J usage is TRBJ1-6, with 7 bases matching TRBD1. CDR3 nucleotide sequence: TGTGCCAGCAGCGTAGGGACAGCGGACTTTTCACCCCTCCACTTT. It is translated as CASSVGTADFSPLHF.